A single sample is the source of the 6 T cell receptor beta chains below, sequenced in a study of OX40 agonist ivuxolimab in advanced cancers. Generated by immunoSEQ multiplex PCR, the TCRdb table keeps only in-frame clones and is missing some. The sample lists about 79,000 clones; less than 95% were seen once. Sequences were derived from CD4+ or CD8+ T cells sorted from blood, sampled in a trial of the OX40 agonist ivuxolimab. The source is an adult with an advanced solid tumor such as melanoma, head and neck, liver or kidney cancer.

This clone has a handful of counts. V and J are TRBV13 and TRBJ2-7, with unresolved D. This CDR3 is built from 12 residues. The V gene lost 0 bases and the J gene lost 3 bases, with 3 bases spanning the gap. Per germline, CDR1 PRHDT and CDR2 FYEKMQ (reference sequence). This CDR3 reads CASSLGDYEQYF. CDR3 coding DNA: TGTGCCAGCAGCTTAGGTGACTACGAGCAGTACTTC.

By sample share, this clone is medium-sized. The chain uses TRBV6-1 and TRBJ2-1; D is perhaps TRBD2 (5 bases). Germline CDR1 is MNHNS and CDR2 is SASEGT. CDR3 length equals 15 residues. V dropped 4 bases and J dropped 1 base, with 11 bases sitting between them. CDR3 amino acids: CASSGEGGSYNEQFF. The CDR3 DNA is TGTGCCAGCAGTGGAGAGGGTGGGTCCTACAATGAGCAGTTCTTC.

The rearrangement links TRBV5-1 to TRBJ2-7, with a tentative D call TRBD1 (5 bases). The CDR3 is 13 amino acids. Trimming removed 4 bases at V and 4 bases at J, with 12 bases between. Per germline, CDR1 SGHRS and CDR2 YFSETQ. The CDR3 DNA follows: TGCGCCAGCAGCGTCGGCAGGGTGTACGAGCAGTACTTC. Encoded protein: CASSVGRVYEQYF.

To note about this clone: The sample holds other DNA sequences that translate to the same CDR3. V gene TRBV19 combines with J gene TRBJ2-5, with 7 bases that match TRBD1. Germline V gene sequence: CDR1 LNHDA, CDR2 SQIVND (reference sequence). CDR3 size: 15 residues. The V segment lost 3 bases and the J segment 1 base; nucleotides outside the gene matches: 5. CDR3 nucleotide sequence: TGTGCCAGTAGTATTGGGGCAGGGGGCCAAGAGACCCAGTACTTC. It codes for CASSIGAGGQETQYF.

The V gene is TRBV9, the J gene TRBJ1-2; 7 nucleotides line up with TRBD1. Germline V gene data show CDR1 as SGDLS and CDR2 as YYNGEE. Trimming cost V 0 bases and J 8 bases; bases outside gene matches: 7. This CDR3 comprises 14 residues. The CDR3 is CASSVGETGRGYTF. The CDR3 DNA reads TGTGCCAGCAGCGTAGGTGAGACAGGGAGAGGCTACACCTTC.

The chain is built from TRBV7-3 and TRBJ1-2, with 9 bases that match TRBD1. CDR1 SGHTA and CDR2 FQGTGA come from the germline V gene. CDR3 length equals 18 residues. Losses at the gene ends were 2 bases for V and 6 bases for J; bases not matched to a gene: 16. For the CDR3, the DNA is TGTGCCAGCAGCTTATTCCCCGAGGAACAGGGGGCGTTTGATGGCTACACCTTC. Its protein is CASSLFPEEQGAFDGYTF.